The TCR beta chain under discussion was sequenced for a study of CD8+ T cells in alopecia areata. Study background: Tofacitinib dosing lasted 6 to 18 months, which was then followed by 6 months off drug.

Extracted RNA was reverse transcribed, and the resulting cDNA served as sequencing template. The method was immunoSEQ multiplex PCR; TCRdb's version includes in-frame clones alone and lacks a portion of them. The sample shows fewer than 250,000 clones, 55% to 70% of them seen only once. In this sample, this clone turned up a few times. Germline assignment: CDR1 GTSNPN and CDR2 SVGIG (reference sequence). The CDR3 is 14 residues long. Trimming removed 6 bases from V and 0 bases from J, with 12 bases in between. The treatment is: oral pan-JAK inhibitor, 5-10 mg twice daily. From PBMCs, CD4+ and CD8+ T cells were sorted.

This chain connects TRBV30 to TRBJ2-1; D uncertain. The sample here was CD4+ T cells sorted from blood, taken at week 4, from a patient treated with tofacitinib. This sequence was found in a human donor with alopecia areata. Written as DNA, the CDR3 is TGTGCCTGCACGCTAAGGAGCTCCTACAATGAGCAGTTCTTC. This sequence encodes CACTLRSSYNEQFF.